This T cell receptor beta chain was captured by sequencing in a study of identical twins. TCRdb reprocessed the 5' RACE reads with MiXCR, giving one entry per CDR3 protein. The data show roughly 490,000 distinct CDR3 sequences, approximately 14% seen once. The same sample was also used in a study of yellow fever vaccine responses in identical twins.

The sample comprised CD4+ T cells sorted from blood. The TCR originated in a young woman in good health.

CDR3 sequence: CASSSSRSPSNEQFF. In DNA form, the CDR3 reads TGTGCCAGCAGCTCGTCACGGTCACCAAGCAATGAGCAGTTCTTC. The chain has TRBV11-3 and TRBJ2-1; the D is unclear. CDR1 and CDR2 (germline): SGHNT, YENEEA. The CDR3 runs 15 residues. The V end lost 4 bases, the J end lost 6 bases, and 16 bases lay between the germline ends. The whole variable domain, filled in from reference TRBV11-3 and TRBJ2-1, reads EAGVVQSPRYKIIEKKQPVAFWCNPISGHNTLYWYLQNLGQGPELLIRYENEEAVDDSQLPKDRFSAERLKGVDSTLKIQPAELGDSAVYLCASSSSRSPSNEQFFGPGTRLTVL.